This T cell receptor beta chain was profiled in a study of patients and donors after allogeneic stem cell transplantation. There are a few counts of this clonotype. Looked up from germline, CDR1 is SGHKS and CDR2 is YYEKEE (reference sequence). The CDR3 runs 16 residues. Unmatched junction bases numbered 13, after V lost 2 bases and J lost 7 bases. TCRdb re-called the RT-PCR reads with MiXCR, one entry per CDR3 protein. Seen here are approximately 200,000 distinct CDR3 sequences, roughly 38% observed once, and the top ten hold around a tenth. The TCR was taken from a human donor who was either an allogeneic HSCT recipient or a stem cell or donor lymphocyte infusion donor (not recorded which). It is not recorded whose cells these are; they may come from a transplant donor. The sequenced material came from blood, either unsorted or a sorted T cell fraction (not recorded which). V and J are TRBV5-5 and TRBJ2-7; TRBD1 aligns across 9 bases. The CDR3 here is CASSFYRGQGQGEQYF. CDR3 in DNA: TGTGCCAGCAGCTTCTACAGGGGACAGGGTCAAGGGGAGCAGTACTTC.